These T cell receptor beta chains were read from a single sample in a study of cytomegalovirus exposure and HLA in healthy donors. Profiling relied on immunoSEQ multiplex PCR, and the TCRdb table lists in-frame clones only, not all of them. The data hold about 160,000 clones, with roughly 85% observed a single time. The source material was PBMCs. All receptors derive from a man in his thirties or forties in good health and CMV-seronegative. Each CDR3 is given with its conserved first and last residue. A D gene is named only where the DNA matches it firmly. Clone size is given for some rows only: seen once, a few or many times, or a class if the clone is expanded.

CSAEEAYEQYF	TGCAGTGCCGAGGAGGCCTACGAGCAGTACTTC	-	TRBV20-1	TRBJ2-7	11	-
CASSQAVRGEQYF	TGCGCCAGCAGCCAAGCGGTCCGCGGCGAGCAGTACTTC	-	TRBV4-1	TRBJ2-7	13	-
CASSLGLAGYEQYF	TGTGCCAGCAGCTTAGGACTAGCGGGGTACGAGCAGTACTTC	TRBD2	TRBV7-2	TRBJ2-7	14	-
CASSPLVTGADTQYF	TGTGCCAGCAGCCCACTAGTCACAGGGGCAGATACGCAGTATTTT	TRBD1	TRBV7-9	TRBJ2-3	15	-
CASSVGTSGINEQFF	TGTGCCAGCAGCGTCGGGACTAGCGGGATCAATGAGCAGTTCTTC	TRBD2	TRBV9	TRBJ2-1	15	-
CASSGTERDGYTF	TGTGCCAGCAGTGGGACAGAAAGGGATGGCTACACCTTC	TRBD1	TRBV6-5	TRBJ1-2	13	-
CAWTNRGPNYGYTF	TGTGCCTGGACGAACAGGGGGCCTAACTATGGCTACACCTTC	TRBD1	TRBV30	TRBJ1-2	14	-
CASRNSGPYNEQFF	TGCGCCAGCAGGAATAGCGGACCCTACAATGAGCAGTTCTTC	-	TRBV10-2	TRBJ2-1	14	-
CATSRGGLAAQETQYF	TGTGCCACCAGCAGAGGTGGACTAGCGGCACAAGAGACCCAGTACTTC	TRBD2	TRBV15	TRBJ2-5	16	once
CASSEAGGSYNEQFF	TGTGCCAGCAGTGAAGCAGGGGGCTCCTACAATGAGCAGTTCTTC	-	TRBV6-1	TRBJ2-1	15	-
CASSLGGTGELFF	TGTGCCAGCAGTCTGGGGGGAACCGGGGAGCTGTTTTTT	-	TRBV28	TRBJ2-2	13	-
CASSSGLAGGDEQFF	TGCGCCAGCTCCAGTGGGCTAGCGGGGGGAGATGAGCAGTTCTTC	TRBD2	TRBV10-1	TRBJ2-1	15	-
CASSLAWGTGSSGANVLTF	TGTGCCAGCAGCTTAGCTTGGGGGACAGGGTCGTCTGGGGCCAACGTCCTGACTTTC	TRBD1	TRBV7-9	TRBJ2-6	19	once
CASSPGTGGYEQYF	TGTGCCAGCAGCCCCGGGACAGGGGGCTACGAGCAGTACTTC	TRBD1	TRBV5-6	TRBJ2-7	14	-
CASSFGPQGYEKLFF	TGTGCCAGCAGCTTTGGCCCCCAGGGGTATGAAAAACTGTTTTTT	-	TRBV7-9	TRBJ1-4	15	-
CASSEGGTTDTQYF	TGCGCCAGCAGTGAAGGAGGGACCACAGATACGCAGTATTTT	-	TRBV10-1	TRBJ2-3	14	-
CASSRGTYEQYF	TGTGCCAGCAGTCGGGGGACCTACGAGCAGTACTTC	-	TRBV6-5	TRBJ2-7	12	few
CAIRGGVNTEAFF	TGTGCCATCAGGGGAGGGGTGAACACTGAAGCTTTCTTT	-	TRBV10-3	TRBJ1-1	13	-
CASSSGTSGRAGETQYF	TGTGCCAGCAGCTCCGGGACTAGCGGGAGGGCCGGGGAGACCCAGTACTTC	TRBD2	TRBV5-6	TRBJ2-5	17	-
CASSSQGAKDEQYF	TGTGCCAGCAGTTCTCAGGGGGCGAAGGACGAGCAGTACTTC	TRBD1	TRBV28	TRBJ2-7	14	-
CASSLQAGSNEKLFF	TGTGCCAGCAGTTTACAGGCAGGGTCAAATGAAAAACTGTTTTTT	-	TRBV27	TRBJ1-4	15	few
CASSELFGTGASIVHF	-	-	TRBV6-1	TRBJ2-4	16	-